This is a list of T cell receptor beta chains from one sample in a study of blood T cell repertoires in COVID-19. Using immunoSEQ multiplex PCR, the repertoire was profiled, and TCRdb retains in-frame clones only, with some absent. The table records about 440,000 clones, more than 85% of them present only once. Sequencing was performed on peripheral blood. These receptors all stem from a woman aged 25-40 years with acute or convalescent COVID-19. CDR3s include the opening cysteine and the closing phenylalanine or tryptophan. Fields, in order: D gene, clone size, V gene, J gene, CDR3 DNA, CDR3 protein. D genes are given only for firm matches. Only part of the rows carry a size: once, few, many, or a class if the clone is expanded.

TRBD2	once	TRBV5-6	TRBJ2-5	TGTGCCAGCAGATTGGGACTAGCGCAAGAGACCCAGTACTTC	CASRLGLAQETQYF
NA	NA	TRBV30	TRBJ1-1	TGTGCCGCGTATACCTTCCCAATGAACACTGAAGCTTTCTTT	CAAYTFPMNTEAFF
NA	NA	TRBV29-1	TRBJ1-2	TGCAGCGTGACGAGGGAGGGAATGTTTGGCTACACCTTC	CSVTREGMFGYTF
TRBD1	NA	TRBV13	TRBJ1-1	TGTGCCAGCAGCTCGGACAGGGGAACGGCAGCTTTGAACACTGAAGCTTTCTTT	CASSSDRGTAALNTEAFF
NA	NA	TRBV15	TRBJ2-5	TGTGCCACCAGCAGAGATGGAACAGGACAAGAGACCCAGTACTTC	CATSRDGTGQETQYF
TRBD2	NA	TRBV4-1	TRBJ2-7	TGCGCCAGCAGCCAACGAATGGGACTAGCGGAGATCCAATACGAGCAGTACTTC	CASSQRMGLAEIQYEQYF
NA	NA	TRBV5-8	TRBJ1-1	TGTGCCAGCAGCCCCGAGACAGTTAACACTGAAGCTTTCTTT	CASSPETVNTEAFF
TRBD1	NA	TRBV4-1	TRBJ1-5	TGCGCCAGCAGCCAAGATAGTGGGGACAGGGGCAATCAGCCCCAGCATTTT	CASSQDSGDRGNQPQHF
NA	NA	TRBV10-2	TRBJ1-1	TGCGCCACCGAGCCGAGGACAGATTACACTGAAGCTTTCTTT	CATEPRTDYTEAFF
NA	NA	TRBV5-1	TRBJ1-5	TGCGCCAGCAGCTTGTCAGGGGCTGGCAATCAGCCCCAGCATTTT	CASSLSGAGNQPQHF
NA	NA	TRBV30	TRBJ2-2	TGTGCCTGGAACCGACAGGAGACGACCGGGGAGCTGTTTTTT	CAWNRQETTGELFF
NA	NA	TRBV6-5	TRBJ2-4	TGTGCCACGGGAGAGCGGAACAAAAACATTCAGTACTTC	CATGERNKNIQYF
NA	once	TRBV3-1/TRBV3-2	TRBJ2-3	TGTGCCAGCAGCCAAGGATGGGCCACAGATACGCAGTATTTT	CASSQGWATDTQYF
NA	NA	TRBV5-1	TRBJ1-1	TGCGCCAGCAGCTTGGCCCGGGGAGGGGTGGGGACTGAAGCTTTCTTT	CASSLARGGVGTEAFF
NA	NA	TRBV5-1	TRBJ2-7	TGCGCCAGCAGCTTCGACTGGAGCTCCTACGAGCAGTACTTC	CASSFDWSSYEQYF
TRBD2	NA	TRBV27	TRBJ2-7	TGTGCCAGCAGTTTATCTAGCGGGGGATCCTACGAGCAGTACTTC	CASSLSSGGSYEQYF
NA	NA	TRBV7-3	TRBJ2-5	TGTGCCAGCAGGGAGGCCAGGCAGAGTGCGGAACAAGAGACCCAGTACTTC	CASREARQSAEQETQYF
NA	once	TRBV12-3/TRBV12-4	TRBJ2-1	TGTGCCAGCAGTTTGGGCAGCTACAATGAGCAGTTCTTC	CASSLGSYNEQFF
TRBD2	NA	TRBV7-3	TRBJ2-3	TGTGCCAGCAGCTTAACCCCTAGCGGGGGGGCGAGTTTGGGCACAGATACGCAGTATTTT	CASSLTPSGGASLGTDTQYF
TRBD1	NA	TRBV9	TRBJ2-1	TGTGCCAGCAGCGTAGACCGACAGGGGGTGAATGAGCAGTTCTTC	CASSVDRQGVNEQFF
NA	NA	TRBV19	TRBJ1-2	TGTGCCAGTAGTCGACTAACGGAGGGACCCGGCTATGGCTACACCTTC	CASSRLTEGPGYGYTF
NA	NA	TRBV19	TRBJ1-5	TGTGCCAGTAGTATCCCGAGGGGGAATCAGCCCCAGCATTTT	CASSIPRGNQPQHF
NA	NA	TRBV19	TRBJ2-5	TGTGCCAGTAGTCAAAAACAGGGATACCAAGAGACCCAGTACTTC	CASSQKQGYQETQYF
NA	NA	TRBV19	TRBJ2-7	TGTGCCAGTAGTATTTATCCGGGCTACGAGCAGTACTTC	CASSIYPGYEQYF
TRBD2	NA	TRBV25-1	TRBJ2-1	TGTGCCACCGACCCAGGCGGGGGGCTCAAATCCCAGTTCTTC	CATDPGGGLKSQFF
TRBD1	once	TRBV27	TRBJ2-2	TGTGCCAGCAGCCGATACCGGGACAGGGGGAACACCGGGGAGCTGTTTTTT	CASSRYRDRGNTGELFF
TRBD1	NA	TRBV28	TRBJ1-2	TGTGCCAGCAGTCTCCTCGACAGGGTTATCTATGGCTACACCTTC	CASSLLDRVIYGYTF
TRBD1	once	TRBV29-1	TRBJ1-1	TGCAGCGTTGCGGAACAGGGGCTGAACACTGAAGCTTTCTTT	CSVAEQGLNTEAFF
TRBD1	NA	TRBV5-1	TRBJ1-4	TGCGCCAGCAGCTTGGGGCCGGCGGGGGACAGGAATGAAAAACTGTTTTTT	CASSLGPAGDRNEKLFF
NA	NA	TRBV7-3	TRBJ1-1	TGTGCCAGCAGCTTATCGGTCAACACTGAAGCTTTCTTT	CASSLSVNTEAFF
TRBD2	NA	TRBV3-1/TRBV3-2	TRBJ2-4	TGTGCCAGCAGCCAGGGGCTAGCGGGCATCGATCCCAGACTAGCCAAAAACATTCAGTACTTC	CASSQGLAGIDPRLAKNIQYF
TRBD2	NA	TRBV28	TRBJ2-2	TGTGCCAGCAGTTTAATAAGCGGGGGGGCGCTGACCGGGGAGCTGTTTTTT	CASSLISGGALTGELFF
TRBD1	NA	TRBV11-2	TRBJ2-7	TGTGCCAGCAGTCTGGGACAGGGGGCCGCCTACGAGCAGTACTTC	CASSLGQGAAYEQYF
NA	NA	TRBV18	TRBJ1-5	TGTGCCAGCTCACCAGGCAGCAATCAGCCCCAGCATTTT	CASSPGSNQPQHF
NA	NA	TRBV6-5	TRBJ1-1	TGTGCCAGCAGTCTCTTCAGAAACATGAACACTGAAGCTTTCTTT	CASSLFRNMNTEAFF
NA	NA	TRBV5-5	TRBJ1-5	TGTGCCAGCAGCTTGGCCGGGGACAAGTATCAGCCCCAGCATTTT	CASSLAGDKYQPQHF
TRBD2	NA	TRBV6-5	TRBJ2-7	TGTGCCAGCAGTCAAAGCGGGGATGTTTACGAGCAGTACTTC	CASSQSGDVYEQYF
NA	NA	TRBV7-3	TRBJ1-1	TGTGCCAGCAGCTTTGTAGGAGGGAACACTGAAGCTTTCTTT	CASSFVGGNTEAFF
TRBD1	NA	TRBV11-3	TRBJ2-5	TGTGCCAGCAGCGCGACAGGGAAAGAGACCCAGTACTTC	CASSATGKETQYF
TRBD1	NA	TRBV27	TRBJ1-2	TGTGCCAGCAGTCCCCGGGGGACAGCCTATGGCTACACCTTC	CASSPRGTAYGYTF
TRBD1	NA	TRBV4-1	TRBJ1-2	TGCGCCAGCAGGGAACCGGGACAGAACTATGGCTACACCTTC	CASREPGQNYGYTF
TRBD1	NA	TRBV9	TRBJ2-7	TGTGCCAGCAGCCCCAGACAGGGGGATCGTTACGAGCAGTACTTC	CASSPRQGDRYEQYF
NA	NA	TRBV20-1	TRBJ2-3	TGCAGTGTTCTTAGCACAGATACGCAGTATTTT	CSVLSTDTQYF
TRBD1	NA	TRBV5-6	TRBJ1-1	TGTGCCAGCAGCTGGGGGTTCGACAGGGCTGAAGCTTTCTTT	CASSWGFDRAEAFF